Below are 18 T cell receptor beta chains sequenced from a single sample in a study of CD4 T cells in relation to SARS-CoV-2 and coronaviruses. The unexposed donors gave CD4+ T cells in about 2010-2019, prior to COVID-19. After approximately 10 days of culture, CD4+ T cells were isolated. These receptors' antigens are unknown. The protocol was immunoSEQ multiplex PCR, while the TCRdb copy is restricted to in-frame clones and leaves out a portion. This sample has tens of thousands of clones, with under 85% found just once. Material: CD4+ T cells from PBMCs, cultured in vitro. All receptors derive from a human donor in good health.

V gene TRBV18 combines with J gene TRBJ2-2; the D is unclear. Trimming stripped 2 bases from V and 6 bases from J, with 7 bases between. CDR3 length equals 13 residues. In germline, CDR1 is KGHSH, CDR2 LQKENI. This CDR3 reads CASSPNESGELFF. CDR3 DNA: TGTGCCAGCTCACCAAATGAGTCCGGGGAGCTGTTTTTT.

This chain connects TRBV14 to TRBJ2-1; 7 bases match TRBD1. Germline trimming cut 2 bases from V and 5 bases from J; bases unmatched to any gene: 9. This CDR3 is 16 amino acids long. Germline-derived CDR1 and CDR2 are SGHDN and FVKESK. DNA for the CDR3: TGTGCCAGCAGCCAATGGACAGGTATCAATGACAATGAGCAGTTCTTC. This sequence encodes CASSQWTGINDNEQFF.

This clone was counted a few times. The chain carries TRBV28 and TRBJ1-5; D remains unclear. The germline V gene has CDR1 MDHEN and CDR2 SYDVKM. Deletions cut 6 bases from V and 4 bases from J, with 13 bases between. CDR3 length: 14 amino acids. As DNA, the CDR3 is TGTGCCAGCAGCTCTCCTTCTTCAAATCAGCCCCAGCATTTT. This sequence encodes CASSSPSSNQPQHF.

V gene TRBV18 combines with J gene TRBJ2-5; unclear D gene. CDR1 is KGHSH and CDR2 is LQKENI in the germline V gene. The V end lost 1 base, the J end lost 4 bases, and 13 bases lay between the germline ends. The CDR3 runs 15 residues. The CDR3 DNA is TGTGCCAGCTCACCACAGGGATTGGTGGGAGAGACCCAGTACTTC. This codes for CASSPQGLVGETQYF.

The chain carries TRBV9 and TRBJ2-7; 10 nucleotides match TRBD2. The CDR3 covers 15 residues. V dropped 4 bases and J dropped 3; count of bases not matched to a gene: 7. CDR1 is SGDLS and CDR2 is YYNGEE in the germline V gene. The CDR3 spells CASSIGLAEGYEQYF. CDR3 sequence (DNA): TGTGCCAGCAGCATTGGACTAGCGGAGGGCTACGAGCAGTACTTC.

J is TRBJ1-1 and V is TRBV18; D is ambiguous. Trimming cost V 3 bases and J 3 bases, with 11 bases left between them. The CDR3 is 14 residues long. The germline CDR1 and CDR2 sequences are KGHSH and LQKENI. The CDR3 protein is CASSPVNQDTEAFF. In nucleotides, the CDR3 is TGTGCCAGCTCACCGGTTAATCAGGACACTGAAGCTTTCTTT.

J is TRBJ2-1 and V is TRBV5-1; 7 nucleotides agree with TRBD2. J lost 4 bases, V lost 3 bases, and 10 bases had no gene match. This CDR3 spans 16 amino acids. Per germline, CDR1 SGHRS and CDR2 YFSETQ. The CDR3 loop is CASSWPSSGVYNEQFF. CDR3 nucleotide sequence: TGCGCCAGCAGCTGGCCGTCTAGCGGAGTTTACAATGAGCAGTTCTTC. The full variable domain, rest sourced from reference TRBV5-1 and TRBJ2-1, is KAGVTQTPRYLIKTRGQQVTLSCSPISGHRSVSWYQQTPGQGLQFLFEYFSETQRNKGNFPGRFSGRQFSNSRSEMNVSTLELGDSALYLCASSWPSSGVYNEQFFGPGTRLTVL.

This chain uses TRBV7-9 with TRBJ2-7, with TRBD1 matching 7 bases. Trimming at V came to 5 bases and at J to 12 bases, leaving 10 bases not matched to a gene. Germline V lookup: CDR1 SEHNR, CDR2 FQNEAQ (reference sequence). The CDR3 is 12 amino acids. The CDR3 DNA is TGTGCCAGCAGCCCATCCCAGGGACAGCGGTACTTC. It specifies CASSPSQGQRYF.

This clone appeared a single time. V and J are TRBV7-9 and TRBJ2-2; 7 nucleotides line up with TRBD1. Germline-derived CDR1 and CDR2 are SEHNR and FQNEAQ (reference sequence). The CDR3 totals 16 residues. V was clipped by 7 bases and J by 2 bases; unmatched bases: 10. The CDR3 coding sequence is TGTGCCAGCATCCTCCTGACAGGGAGCAACACCGGGGAGCTGTTTTTT. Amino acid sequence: CASILLTGSNTGELFF.

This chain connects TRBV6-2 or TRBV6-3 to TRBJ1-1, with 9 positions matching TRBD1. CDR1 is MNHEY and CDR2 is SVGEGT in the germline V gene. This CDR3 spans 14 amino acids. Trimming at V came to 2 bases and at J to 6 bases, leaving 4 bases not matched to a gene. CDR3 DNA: TGTGCCAGCAGTTACCGGACAGGGGACCCTGAAGCTTTCTTT. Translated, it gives CASSYRTGDPEAFF.

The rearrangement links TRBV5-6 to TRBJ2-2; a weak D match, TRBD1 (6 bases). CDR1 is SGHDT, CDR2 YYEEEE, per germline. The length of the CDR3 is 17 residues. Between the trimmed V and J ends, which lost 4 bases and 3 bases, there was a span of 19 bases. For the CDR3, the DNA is TGTGCCAGCAGCGGTTCTCTACTGACAGGAGACACCGGGGAGCTGTTTTTT. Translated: CASSGSLLTGDTGELFF.

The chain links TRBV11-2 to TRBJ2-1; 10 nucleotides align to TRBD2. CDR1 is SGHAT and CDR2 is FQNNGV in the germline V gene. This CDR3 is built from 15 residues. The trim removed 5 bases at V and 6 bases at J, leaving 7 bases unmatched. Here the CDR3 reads CASSIGLAVTNEQFF. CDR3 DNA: TGTGCCAGCAGCATAGGACTAGCGGTAACCAATGAGCAGTTCTTC.

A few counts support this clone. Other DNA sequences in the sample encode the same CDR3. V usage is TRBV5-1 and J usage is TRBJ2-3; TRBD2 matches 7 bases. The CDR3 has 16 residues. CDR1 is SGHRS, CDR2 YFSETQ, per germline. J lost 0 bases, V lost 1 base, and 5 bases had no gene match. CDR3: CASSLNGRSSTDTQYF. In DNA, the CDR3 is TGCGCCAGCAGCTTGAACGGGAGGTCTAGCACAGATACGCAGTATTTT.

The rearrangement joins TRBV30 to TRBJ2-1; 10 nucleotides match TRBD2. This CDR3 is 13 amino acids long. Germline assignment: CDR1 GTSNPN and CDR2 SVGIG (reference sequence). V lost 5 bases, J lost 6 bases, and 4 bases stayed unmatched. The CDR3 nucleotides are TGTGCCTGGGGGGGACTAGCGCTCAATGAGCAGTTCTTC. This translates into CAWGGLALNEQFF.

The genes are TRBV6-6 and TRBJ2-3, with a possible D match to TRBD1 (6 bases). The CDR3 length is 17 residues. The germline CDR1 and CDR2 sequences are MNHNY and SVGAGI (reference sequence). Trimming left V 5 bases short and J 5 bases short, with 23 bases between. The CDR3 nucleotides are TGTGCCAGCAGTCGCCCCATTCTCGGACAGAAGGGAGATACGCAGTATTTT. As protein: CASSRPILGQKGDTQYF.

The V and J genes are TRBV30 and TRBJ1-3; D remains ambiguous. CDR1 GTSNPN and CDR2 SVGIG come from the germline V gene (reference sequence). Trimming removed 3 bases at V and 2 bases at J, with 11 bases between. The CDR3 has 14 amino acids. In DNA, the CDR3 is TGTGCCTGGAGCTTAGGGTTTCCTGGAAACACCATATATTTT. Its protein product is CAWSLGFPGNTIYF.

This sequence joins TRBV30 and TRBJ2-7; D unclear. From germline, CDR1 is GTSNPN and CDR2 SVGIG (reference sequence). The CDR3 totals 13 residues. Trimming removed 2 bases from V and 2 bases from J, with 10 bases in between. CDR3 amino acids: CAWSKQQTYEQYF. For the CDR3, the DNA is TGTGCCTGGAGTAAACAGCAGACCTACGAGCAGTACTTC.

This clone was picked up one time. As DNA, the CDR3 is TGTGCCAGCGGATGGGACAGCCAGGAGACCCAGTACTTC. It yields the protein CASGWDSQETQYF. The V and J genes are TRBV7-2 and TRBJ2-5; 7 bases align to TRBD1. V trimming: 8 bases; J trimming: 5 bases; junction bases outside the gene matches: 8. Germline loops: CDR1 SGHTA, CDR2 FQGNSA. This CDR3 is 13 amino acids long.